These 3 T cell receptor beta chains were sequenced from one sample in a study of blood T cell repertoires in COVID-19. Measured with immunoSEQ multiplex PCR; TCRdb has only the in-frame clones, and not every one. The data contain a few hundred thousand clones, around 87% of them seen just once; the ten biggest clones take up 5.2%. The sequenced material came from peripheral blood. Every receptor here comes from a woman in her sixties or seventies with COVID-19, enrolled during active disease.

The CDR3 region is CATRTGGVTNYGYTF. For the CDR3, the DNA is TGTGCCACCAGGACAGGGGGAGTAACCAACTATGGCTACACCTTC. This chain joins TRBV5-8 and TRBJ1-2; 10 nucleotides agree with TRBD1. CDR3 length: 15 residues. CDR1 SGHTS and CDR2 YDEGEE come from the germline V gene. The junction had 10 bases not matched to a gene; V was cut back by 9 bases and J by 2 bases. Together with reference TRBV5-8 and TRBJ1-2, the CDR3 gives the full variable domain: EAGVTQSPTHLIKTRGQQATLRCSPISGHTSVYWYQQALGLGLQFLLWYDEGEERNRGNFPPRFSGRQFPNYSSELNVNALELEDSALYLCATRTGGVTNYGYTFGSGTRLTVV.

This clone was observed a few times. This chain uses TRBV9 with TRBJ2-3; D is undetermined. V gave up 0 bases and J gave up 8 bases, with 10 bases separating them. CDR1 and CDR2 (germline): SGDLS, YYNGEE. The CDR3 runs to 13 residues. CDR3 sequence: CASSVATDGTQYF. The CDR3 DNA sequence: TGTGCCAGCAGCGTAGCTACCGATGGTACGCAGTATTTT. Full variable domain (missing parts from reference TRBV9 and TRBJ2-3): DSGVTQTPKHLITATGQRVTLRCSPRSGDLSVYWYQQSLDQGLQFLIQYYNGEERAKGNILERFSAQQFPDLHSELNLSSLELGDSALYFCASSVATDGTQYFGPGTRLTVL.

This chain connects TRBV7-2 to TRBJ2-3; D is possibly TRBD1 (6 bases). This CDR3 is built from 14 residues. Per the germline V gene, CDR1 is SGHTA and CDR2 is FQGNSA. The germline V and J ends were trimmed by 5 bases and 3 bases, with 12 bases remaining between them. This CDR3 reads CASSGGERTDTQYF. The CDR3 DNA reads TGTGCCAGCAGCGGGGGCGAGCGTACAGATACGCAGTATTTT.